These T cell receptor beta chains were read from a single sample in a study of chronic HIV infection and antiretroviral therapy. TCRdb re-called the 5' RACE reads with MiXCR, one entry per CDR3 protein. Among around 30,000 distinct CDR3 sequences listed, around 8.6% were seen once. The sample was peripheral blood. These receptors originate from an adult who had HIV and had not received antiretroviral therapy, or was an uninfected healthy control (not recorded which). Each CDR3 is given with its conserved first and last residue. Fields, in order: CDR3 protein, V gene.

CASSLGNEQYF TRBV5-5
CASSEQGVSNQPQHF TRBV6-1
CASSLTDTHEQYF TRBV7-3
CASSTPKGEGTEAFF TRBV6-6
CATSVDTNNEQFF TRBV15
CSVVAPGVAFF TRBV29-1
CASGSSGLSTDTQYF TRBV6-6
CASRGVDTQYF TRBV12-3/TRBV12-4
CSVEVRAGDTEAFF TRBV29-1
CSARERGVSGNTIYF TRBV20-1
CAISEIGGRTEAFF TRBV10-3
CSATRTGTYEQYF TRBV20-1
CASSLVGNQPQHF TRBV7-9
CASSPDLHEQYF TRBV12-3/TRBV12-4
CASSQDRGAPRYYEQYF TRBV4-1
CSATPGATDTQYF TRBV29-1
CASSQNQENEQFF TRBV3-1
CSARDGSSYEQYF TRBV20-1
CASSFRTALKETQYF TRBV28
CASSLGQRGGRADTQYF TRBV12-3/TRBV12-4
CSARDGGRGFYNEQFF TRBV20-1
CASSSGGGAETQYF TRBV12-3/TRBV12-4